This TCR beta chain was profiled in a study of T cells in Graves' hyperthyroidism and ophthalmopathy. Amplified TCR beta CDR3 regions came from RNA transcripts. HTBI primers were used for first-round RT-PCR of the TCR CDR3. TCRdb redid the calling of the multiplex PCR reads with MiXCR, one entry per CDR3 protein. Altogether about 580,000 distinct CDR3 sequences are present, 14% being singletons, with the ten largest covering around 5.4%. At least ten counts were recorded for this clonotype. The CDR3 runs to 15 residues. The ends were cut back, 2 bases at V and 1 base at J, with 10 bases in the middle.

Source material: blood. This clonotype was obtained from a woman aged 25 to 39 with Graves' hyperthyroidism that later progressed to Graves' ophthalmopathy. The chain has TRBV12-3 or TRBV12-4 and TRBJ2-3; tentative D call: TRBD1 (5 bases). The CDR3 reads CASSLMAGRTDTQYF. CDR3 DNA: TGTGCCAGCAGTTTAATGGCAGGGCGCACAGATACGCAGTATTTT.